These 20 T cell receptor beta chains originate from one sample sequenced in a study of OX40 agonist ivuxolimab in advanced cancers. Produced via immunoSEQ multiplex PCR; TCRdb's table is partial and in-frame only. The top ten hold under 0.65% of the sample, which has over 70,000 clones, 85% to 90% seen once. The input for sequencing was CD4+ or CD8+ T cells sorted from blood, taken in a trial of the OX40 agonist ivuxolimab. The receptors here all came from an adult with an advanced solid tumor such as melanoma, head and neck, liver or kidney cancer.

The CDR3 here is CASSGRGSTDTQYF. DNA of the CDR3: TGTGCCAGCAGCGGAAGGGGGAGCACAGATACGCAGTATTTT. The V and J genes are TRBV14 and TRBJ2-3; tentative D call: TRBD1 (6 bases). Deletions cut 5 bases from V and 0 bases from J, with 9 bases between. CDR1 and CDR2 from the germline V gene are SGHDN and FVKESK. There are 14 residues in the CDR3.

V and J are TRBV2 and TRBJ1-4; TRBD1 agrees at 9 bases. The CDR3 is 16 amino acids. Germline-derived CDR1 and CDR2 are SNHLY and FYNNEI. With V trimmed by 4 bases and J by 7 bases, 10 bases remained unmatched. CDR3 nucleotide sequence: TGTGCCAGCAGTGGAGTAAACAGGGGGCGCGGTGAAAAACTGTTTTTT. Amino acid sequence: CASSGVNRGRGEKLFF.

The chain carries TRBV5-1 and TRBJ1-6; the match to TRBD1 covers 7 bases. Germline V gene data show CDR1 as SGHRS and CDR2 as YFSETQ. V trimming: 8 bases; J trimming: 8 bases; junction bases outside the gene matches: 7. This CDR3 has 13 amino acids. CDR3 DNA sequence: TGCGCCAGAGACAGGGATGCTGATTCACCCCTCCACTTT. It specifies CARDRDADSPLHF.

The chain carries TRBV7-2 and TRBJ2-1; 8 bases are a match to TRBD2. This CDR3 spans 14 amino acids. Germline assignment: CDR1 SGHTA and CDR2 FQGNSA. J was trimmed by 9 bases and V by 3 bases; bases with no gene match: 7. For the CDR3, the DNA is TGTGCCAGCAGCTTCGACGGACTAGCCAGTGAGCAGTTCTTC. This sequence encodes CASSFDGLASEQFF.

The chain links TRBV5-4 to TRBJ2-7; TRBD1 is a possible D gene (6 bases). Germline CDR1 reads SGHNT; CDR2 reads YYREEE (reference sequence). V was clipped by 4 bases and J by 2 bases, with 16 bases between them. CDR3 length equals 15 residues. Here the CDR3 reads CASSQDLGAPYEQYF. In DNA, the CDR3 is TGTGCCAGCAGCCAAGATCTGGGGGCTCCCTACGAGCAGTACTTC.

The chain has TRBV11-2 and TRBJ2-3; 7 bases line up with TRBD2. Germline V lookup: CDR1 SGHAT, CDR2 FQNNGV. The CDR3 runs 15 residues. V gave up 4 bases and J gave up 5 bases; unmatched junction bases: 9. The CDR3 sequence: CASSSTSAPGDTQYF. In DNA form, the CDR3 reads TGTGCCAGCAGCTCAACTAGCGCCCCCGGAGATACGCAGTATTTT.

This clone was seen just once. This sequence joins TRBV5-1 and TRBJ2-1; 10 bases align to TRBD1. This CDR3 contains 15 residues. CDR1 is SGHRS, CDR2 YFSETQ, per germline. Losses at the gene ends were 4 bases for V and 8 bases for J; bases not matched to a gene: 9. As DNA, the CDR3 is TGCGCCAGCAGCAACCGACAGGGGGCGGGGGATGAGCAGTTCTTC. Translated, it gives CASSNRQGAGDEQFF.

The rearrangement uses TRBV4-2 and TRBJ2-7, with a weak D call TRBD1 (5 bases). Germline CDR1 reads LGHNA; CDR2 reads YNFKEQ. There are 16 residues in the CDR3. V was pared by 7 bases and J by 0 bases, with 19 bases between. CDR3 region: CASTPGPGFSSYEQYF. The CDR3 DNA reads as TGTGCCAGCACCCCAGGGCCGGGTTTCAGCTCCTACGAGCAGTACTTC.

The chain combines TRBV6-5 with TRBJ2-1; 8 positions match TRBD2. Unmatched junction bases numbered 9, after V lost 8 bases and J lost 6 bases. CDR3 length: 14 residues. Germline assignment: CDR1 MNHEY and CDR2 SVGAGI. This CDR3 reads CASWGRLASNEQFF. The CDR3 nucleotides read TGTGCCAGCTGGGGGAGACTAGCGAGCAATGAGCAGTTCTTC.

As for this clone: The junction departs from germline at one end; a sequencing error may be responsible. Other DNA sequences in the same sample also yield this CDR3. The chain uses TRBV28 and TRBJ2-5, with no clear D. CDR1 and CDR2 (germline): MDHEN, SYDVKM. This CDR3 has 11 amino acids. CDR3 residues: CASNDEETQYF. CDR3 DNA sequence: TGTGCCAGCAACGATGAAGAGACCCAATACTTC.

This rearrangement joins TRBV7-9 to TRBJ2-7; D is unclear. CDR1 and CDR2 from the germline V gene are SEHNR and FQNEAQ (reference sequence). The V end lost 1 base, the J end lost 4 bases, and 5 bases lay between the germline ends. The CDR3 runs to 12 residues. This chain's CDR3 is CASSLEWYEQYF. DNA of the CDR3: TGTGCCAGCAGCTTAGAATGGTACGAGCAGTACTTC.

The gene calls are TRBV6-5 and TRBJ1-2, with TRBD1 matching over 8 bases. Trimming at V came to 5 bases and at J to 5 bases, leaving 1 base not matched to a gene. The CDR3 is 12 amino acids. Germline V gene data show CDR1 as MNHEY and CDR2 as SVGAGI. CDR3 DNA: TGTGCCAGCAGTGGACAGGGTTATGGCTACACCTTC. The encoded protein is CASSGQGYGYTF.

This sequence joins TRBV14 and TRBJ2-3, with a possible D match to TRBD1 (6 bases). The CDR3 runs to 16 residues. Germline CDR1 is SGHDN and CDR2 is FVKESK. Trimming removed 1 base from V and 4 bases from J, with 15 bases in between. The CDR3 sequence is CASSQARGSRADTQYF. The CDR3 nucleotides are TGTGCCAGCAGCCAAGCCAGGGGCAGTCGGGCAGATACGCAGTATTTT.

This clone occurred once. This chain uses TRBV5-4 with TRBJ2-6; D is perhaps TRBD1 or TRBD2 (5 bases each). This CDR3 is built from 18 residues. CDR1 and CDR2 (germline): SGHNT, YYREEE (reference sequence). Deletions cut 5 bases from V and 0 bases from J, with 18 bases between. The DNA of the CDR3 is TGTGCCAGCAGTTCTCCGGGACGCATTTCCTCTGGGGCCAACGTCCTGACTTTC. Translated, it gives CASSSPGRISSGANVLTF.

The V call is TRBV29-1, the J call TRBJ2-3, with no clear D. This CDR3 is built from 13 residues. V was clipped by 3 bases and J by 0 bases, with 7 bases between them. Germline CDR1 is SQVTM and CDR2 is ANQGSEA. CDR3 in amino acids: CSVDLTSTDTQYF. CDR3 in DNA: TGCAGCGTTGACCTTACTAGCACAGATACGCAGTATTTT.

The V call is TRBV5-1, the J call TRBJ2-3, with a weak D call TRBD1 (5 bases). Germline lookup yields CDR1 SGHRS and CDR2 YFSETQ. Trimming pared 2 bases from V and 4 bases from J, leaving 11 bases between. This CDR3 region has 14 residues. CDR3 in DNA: TGCGCCAGCAGCTTCGGCAGGGTACCAGATACGCAGTATTTT. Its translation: CASSFGRVPDTQYF.

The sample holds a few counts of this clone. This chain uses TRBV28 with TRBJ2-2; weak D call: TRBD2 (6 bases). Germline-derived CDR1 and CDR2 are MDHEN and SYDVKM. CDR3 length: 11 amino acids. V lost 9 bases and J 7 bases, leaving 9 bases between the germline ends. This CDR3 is CASRGIGELFF. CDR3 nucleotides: TGTGCCAGTCGGGGGATCGGGGAGCTGTTTTTT.

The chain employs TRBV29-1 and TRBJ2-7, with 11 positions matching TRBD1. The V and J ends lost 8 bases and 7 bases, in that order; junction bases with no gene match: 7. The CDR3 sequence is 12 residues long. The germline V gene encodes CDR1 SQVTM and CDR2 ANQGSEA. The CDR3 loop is CSSGGQGGEQYF. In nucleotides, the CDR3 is TGCAGCTCTGGGGGACAGGGGGGTGAGCAGTACTTC.

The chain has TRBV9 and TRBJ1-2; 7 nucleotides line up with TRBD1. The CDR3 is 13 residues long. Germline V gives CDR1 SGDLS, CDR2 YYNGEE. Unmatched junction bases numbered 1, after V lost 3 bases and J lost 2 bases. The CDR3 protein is CASSAGGNYGYTF. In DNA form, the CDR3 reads TGTGCCAGCAGCGCAGGGGGAAACTATGGCTACACCTTC. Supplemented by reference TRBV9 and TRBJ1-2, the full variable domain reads DSGVTQTPKHLITATGQRVTLRCSPRSGDLSVYWYQQSLDQGLQFLIQYYNGEERAKGNILERFSAQQFPDLHSELNLSSLELGDSALYFCASSAGGNYGYTFGSGTRLTVV.

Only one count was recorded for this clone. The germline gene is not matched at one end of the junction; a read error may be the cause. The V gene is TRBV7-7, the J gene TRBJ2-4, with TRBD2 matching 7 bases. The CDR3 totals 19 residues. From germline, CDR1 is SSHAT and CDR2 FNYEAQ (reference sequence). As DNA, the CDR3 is TGTGCTAGCAGCTTAGTGGGTCTGGGGGGGGTCGACGCCAAAAACATTCAGTACTTC. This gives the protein CASSLVGLGGVDAKNIQYF.